This T cell receptor (beta chain) emerged from a study of cytomegalovirus exposure and HLA in healthy donors. Broader study findings: The study designated 150 or so TCR beta chains cytomegalovirus-associated.

This clone showed up just once. Its antigen is not identified. The junction shows a germline mismatch at one end, possibly a read error. This sample includes further DNA sequences coding for the same CDR3. With 60 Vbeta and 13 Jbeta primers, the PCR was carried out. The protocol was immunoSEQ multiplex PCR, while the TCRdb copy is restricted to in-frame clones and leaves out a portion. This sample has about 120,000 clones, with 80% found just once. This CDR3 region has 14 residues. Germline values: CDR1 MGHRA, CDR2 YSYEKL. The receptor comes from a man aged 30 to 39 in good health and CMV-seronegative. Sequencing input: PBMCs. The rearrangement joins TRBV4-1 to TRBJ2-7; weak D call: TRBD2 (6 bases). For the CDR3, the DNA is TGCGCTAGCAGCCAAGGGCGGGGTTACTACGAGCAGTACTTC. Its protein is CASSQGRGYYEQYF.